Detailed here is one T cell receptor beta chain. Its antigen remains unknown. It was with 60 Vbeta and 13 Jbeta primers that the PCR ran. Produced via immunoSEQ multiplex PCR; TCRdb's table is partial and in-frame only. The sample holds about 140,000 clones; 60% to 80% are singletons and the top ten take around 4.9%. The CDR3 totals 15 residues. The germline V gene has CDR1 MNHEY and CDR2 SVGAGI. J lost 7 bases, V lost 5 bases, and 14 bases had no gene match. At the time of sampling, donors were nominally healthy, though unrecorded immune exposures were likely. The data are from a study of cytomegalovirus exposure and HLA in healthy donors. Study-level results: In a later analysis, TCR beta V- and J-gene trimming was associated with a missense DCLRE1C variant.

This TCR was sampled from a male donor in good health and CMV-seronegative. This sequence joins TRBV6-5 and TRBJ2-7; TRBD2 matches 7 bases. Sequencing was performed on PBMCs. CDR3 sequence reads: CASSPSLGGVWEQYF. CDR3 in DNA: TGTGCCAGCAGTCCTTCTCTGGGAGGGGTTTGGGAGCAGTACTTC.